This passage covers 6 T cell receptor beta chains from one sample sequenced in a study of shared clonotypes between healthy human individuals. Clones were read by immunoSEQ multiplex PCR, and TCRdb kept only the in-frame ones, dropping some. The data show millions of clones, with roughly nine tenths seen just once and about 0.13% held by the top ten. The sample comprised naive CD4+ T cells sorted from blood. Subset given: CD45RA+ positively selected. The source is a man aged 18-30 years in good health.

The chain is built from TRBV15 and TRBJ1-4; 11 bases map to TRBD1. There are 20 residues in the CDR3. Germline CDR1 reads LNHNV; CDR2 reads YYDKDF (reference sequence). J lost 1 base, V lost 3 bases, and 13 bases had no gene match. The CDR3 region has the DNA TGTGCCACCAGCAGTTGGGACAGGGGGAGAGGGGTCAAAACTAATGAAAAACTGTTTTTT. Translation: CATSSWDRGRGVKTNEKLFF.

J is TRBJ2-7 and V is TRBV5-1, with D possibly being TRBD1 or TRBD2 (5 bases each). Trimming removed 4 bases from V and 2 bases from J, with 19 bases in between. Germline loops: CDR1 SGHRS, CDR2 YFSETQ. This CDR3 comprises 16 residues. In DNA form, the CDR3 reads TGCGCCAGCAGCCTGGAGCCCGGGACGGCTACCTACGAGCAGTACTTC. It yields the protein CASSLEPGTATYEQYF.

V usage is TRBV10-2 and J usage is TRBJ2-5; D possibly corresponds to TRBD1 (5 bases). The ends were cut back, 0 bases at V and 5 bases at J, with 13 bases in the middle. The CDR3 spans 15 residues. CDR1 WSHSY and CDR2 SAAADI come from the germline V gene. The CDR3 sequence is CASSESGSKGETQYF. Here the CDR3 DNA reads TGCGCCAGCAGTGAGTCAGGGTCCAAGGGGGAGACCCAGTACTTC.

The chain combines TRBV6-1 with TRBJ1-2; D call uncertain. Deletions cut 7 bases from V and 8 bases from J, with 11 bases between. The CDR3 length is 11 residues. Germline values: CDR1 MNHNS, CDR2 SASEGT. CDR3 DNA: TGTGCCAGCACGGGAGGGAAAGGCTACACCTTC. It encodes CASTGGKGYTF.

V gene TRBV10-2 combines with J gene TRBJ2-5; a possible D gene is TRBD2 (7 bases). Trimming cost V 7 bases and J 2 bases, with 17 bases left between them. The CDR3 length is 15 residues. Germline assignment: CDR1 WSHSY and CDR2 SAAADI. The CDR3 nucleotides are TGCGCCAGCACCCGAGGGGGGGGAGGGCAAGAGACCCAGTACTTC. Amino acids: CASTRGGGGQETQYF.

The chain couples TRBV7-2 to TRBJ2-1, with TRBD2 identical over 7 bases. The V segment lost 7 bases and the J segment 5 bases; nucleotides outside the gene matches: 8. Germline lookup yields CDR1 SGHTA and CDR2 FQGNSA. CDR3 size: 14 residues. The CDR3 is CASKKRSGNNEQFF. The CDR3 region has the DNA TGTGCCAGCAAAAAAAGAAGCGGGAACAATGAGCAGTTCTTC.